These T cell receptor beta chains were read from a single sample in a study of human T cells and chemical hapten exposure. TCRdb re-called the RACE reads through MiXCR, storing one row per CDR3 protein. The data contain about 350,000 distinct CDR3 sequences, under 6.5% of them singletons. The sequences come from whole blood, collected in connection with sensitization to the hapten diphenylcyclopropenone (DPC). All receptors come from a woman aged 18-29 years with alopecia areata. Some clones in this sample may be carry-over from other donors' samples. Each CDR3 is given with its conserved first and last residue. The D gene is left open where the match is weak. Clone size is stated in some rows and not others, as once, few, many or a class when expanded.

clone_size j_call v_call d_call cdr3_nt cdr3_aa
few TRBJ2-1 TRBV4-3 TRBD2 TGCGCCAGCAGCCAAGATTGGCTAGCGGGGGTATCAGGGCAGTTCTTC CASSQDWLAGVSGQFF
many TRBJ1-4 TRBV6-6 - TGTGCCAGCAGTTACTCCGGTGAAAAACTGTTTTTT CASSYSGEKLFF
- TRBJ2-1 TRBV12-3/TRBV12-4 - TGTGCCAGCAGGAACAGGGTAAATGAGCAGTTCTTC CASRNRVNEQFF
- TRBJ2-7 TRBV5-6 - TGTGCCAGCAGCTTGGGTCCAGGGACCCCTCGCGAGCAGTACTTC CASSLGPGTPREQYF
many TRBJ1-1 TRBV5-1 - TGCGCCAGCAGCTTAACTGGCAGCAGGAACACTGAAGCTTTCTTT CASSLTGSRNTEAFF
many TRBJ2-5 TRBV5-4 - TGTGCCAGCAGCCCAAAACAGGGATTTCAAGAGACCCAGTACTTC CASSPKQGFQETQYF
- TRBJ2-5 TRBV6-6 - TGTGCCAGCAGTTACCGGGGTCAAGGAGAGACCCAGTACTTC CASSYRGQGETQYF
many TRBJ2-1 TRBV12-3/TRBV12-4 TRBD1 TGTGCCAGCAGTCCCGGGACAGGGGTTAATGAGCAGTTCTTC CASSPGTGVNEQFF
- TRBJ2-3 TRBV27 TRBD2 TGTGCCAGCAGATCCAGCGGGGGGTTAGCAGATACGCAGTATTTT CASRSSGGLADTQYF
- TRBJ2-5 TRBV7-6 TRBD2 TGTGCCAGCAGCTTAGTCGGGACTATTTACTTC CASSLVGTIYF
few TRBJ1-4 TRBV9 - TGTGCCAGCAGCGTGGGAGGACTCTTCGGGGAAAAACTGTTTTTT CASSVGGLFGEKLFF
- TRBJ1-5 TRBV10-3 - TGTGCCATCAGTGAAGGTGAAGGTGACAATCAGCCCCAGCATTTT CAISEGEGDNQPQHF
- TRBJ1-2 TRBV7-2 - TGTGCCAGCAGCTTAAGAGTTGGCAACGGCTACACCTTC CASSLRVGNGYTF
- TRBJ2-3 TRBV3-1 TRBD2 TGTGCCAGCAATGACCAGGGAGGGGATCCGCAGTATTTT CASNDQGGDPQYF
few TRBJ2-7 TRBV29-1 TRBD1 TGCAGCGTTGAAGGTCCGGGACAGGGGACCTACGAGCAGTACTTC CSVEGPGQGTYEQYF
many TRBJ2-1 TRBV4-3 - TGCGCCAGCAGACCAGGGAGCTCCTACAATGAGCAGTTCTTC CASRPGSSYNEQFF
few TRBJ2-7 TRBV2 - TGTGCCAGCAGTTCGCAGGGGAACTCCTACGAGCAGTACTTC CASSSQGNSYEQYF
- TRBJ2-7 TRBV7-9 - TGTGCCAGCAGCTTATCAATGTTACCGGAGCAGTACTTC CASSLSMLPEQYF
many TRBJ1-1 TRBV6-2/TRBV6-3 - TGTGCCAGCAGCTTAGGGAGTGAAGCTTTCTTT CASSLGSEAFF
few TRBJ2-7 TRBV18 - TGTGCCAGCTCTCCAAGCCGGGACATATTCAACGAGCAGTACTTC CASSPSRDIFNEQYF
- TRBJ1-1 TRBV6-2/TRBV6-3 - TGTGCCAGCAGCCCCCCACGCGGGTACACTGAAGCTTTCTTT CASSPPRGYTEAFF
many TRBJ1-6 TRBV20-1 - TGCAGTGCTAGTCCTCTACAGAATTCACCCCTCCACTTT CSASPLQNSPLHF
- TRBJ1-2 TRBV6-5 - TGTGCCAGCAGTTACTCGAGGCCTGGGATCTATGGCTACACCTTC CASSYSRPGIYGYTF
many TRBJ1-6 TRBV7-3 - TGTGCCAGCAGCTCGGAGCCGGGAGGCTCCTATAATTCACCCCTCCACTTT CASSSEPGGSYNSPLHF
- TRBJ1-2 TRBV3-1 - TGTGCCAGCAGCCAACACGACAGAGACTATGGCTACACCTTC CASSQHDRDYGYTF
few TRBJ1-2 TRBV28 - TGTGCCAGCATGGCGACAGTGACTAACTATGGCTACACCTTC CASMATVTNYGYTF
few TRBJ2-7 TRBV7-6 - TGTGCCAGCAGCTTAGGCGCGGTGGACGAGCAGTACTTC CASSLGAVDEQYF
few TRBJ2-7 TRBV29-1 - TGCAGCGTTGTGTCCACAGGAGGATACTACGAGCAGTACTTC CSVVSTGGYYEQYF
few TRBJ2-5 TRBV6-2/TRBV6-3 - TGTGCCAGCAGTTATTCGTCCCAGGGGGGGGGCCGCTTAGAGACCCAGTACTTC CASSYSSQGGGRLETQYF
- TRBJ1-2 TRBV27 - TGTGCCAGCAGTGCGGGACAATTTAACTATGGCTACACCTTC CASSAGQFNYGYTF
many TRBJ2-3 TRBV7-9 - TGTGCCAGCAGCTTTGACTTGACGGGCACAGATACGCAGTATTTT CASSFDLTGTDTQYF
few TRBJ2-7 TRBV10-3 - TGTGCCATCACCGGAGGGACCACTTACGAGCAGTACTTC CAITGGTTYEQYF
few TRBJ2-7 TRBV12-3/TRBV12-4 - TGTGCCAGCAGTAGCAGGGTAGCCTACGAGCAGTACTTC CASSSRVAYEQYF
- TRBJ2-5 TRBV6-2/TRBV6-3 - TGTGCCAGCAGTTTCCTTTGGGGAGAGACCCAGTACTTC CASSFLWGETQYF
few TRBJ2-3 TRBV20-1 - - CSAHLRAGGYLDTQYF
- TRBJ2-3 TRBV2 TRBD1 TGTGCCAGCAAAGGGACAGCCTCCACAGATACGCAGTATTTT CASKGTASTDTQYF
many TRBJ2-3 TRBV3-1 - TGTGCGAACCCAAGATACGAAGCTTGGGCCTTTTCCTCTAGCACAGATACGCAGTATTTT CANPRYEAWAFSSSTDTQYF
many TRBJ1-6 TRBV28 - TGTGCCAGCAGGAAACGGACAGACTATAATTCACCCCTCCACTTT CASRKRTDYNSPLHF
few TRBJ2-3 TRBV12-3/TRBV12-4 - TGTGCCAGCAGTTTAAGTTGGGATACGCAGTATTTT CASSLSWDTQYF
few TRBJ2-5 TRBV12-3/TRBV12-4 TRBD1 TGTGCCAGCAGTTTAACAGGTTGGACAGGGAAAGAGACCCAGTACTTC CASSLTGWTGKETQYF
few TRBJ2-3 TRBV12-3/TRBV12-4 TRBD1 TGTGCCAGCAGTCCAGGCTCGACAGGGAGAGCAGATACGCAGTATTTT CASSPGSTGRADTQYF
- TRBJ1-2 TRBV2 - TGTGCCAGCAGTGAAGACAGGGATGGCTACACCTTC CASSEDRDGYTF
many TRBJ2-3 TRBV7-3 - TGTGCCAGCACCCAGGGGCTTAGCACAGATACGCAGTATTTT CASTQGLSTDTQYF
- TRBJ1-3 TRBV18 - TGTGCCAGCTCACCAGCCCCTAGGGGGATCGGAAACACCATATATTTT CASSPAPRGIGNTIYF
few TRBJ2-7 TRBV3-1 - TGTGCCAGCAGCCAAGCGGAAGATCCCTACGAGCAGTACTTC CASSQAEDPYEQYF
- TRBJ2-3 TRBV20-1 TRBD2 TGCAGTGCGGCTAGCGGGGCCACAGATACGCAGTATTTT CSAASGATDTQYF
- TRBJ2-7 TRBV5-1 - TGCGCCAGCAGCTCCTCTTTAGAGCAGTACTTC CASSSSLEQYF
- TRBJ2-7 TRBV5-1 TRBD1 TGCGCCAGCAGCCCCGGGACAGAGCTACGGGAGCAGTACTTC CASSPGTELREQYF
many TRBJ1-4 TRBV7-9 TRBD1 TGTGCCAGCAGCTCTCGACAGGGGACTGAAAAACTGTTTTTT CASSSRQGTEKLFF
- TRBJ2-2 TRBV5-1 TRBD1 TGCGCCAGCAGCGTCACCGGGACAGGGATAGGCACCGGGGAGCTGTTTTTT CASSVTGTGIGTGELFF
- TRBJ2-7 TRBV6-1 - TGTGCCAGCAGTGTTTTTGGGGTCGACGGAGAGCAGTACTTC CASSVFGVDGEQYF